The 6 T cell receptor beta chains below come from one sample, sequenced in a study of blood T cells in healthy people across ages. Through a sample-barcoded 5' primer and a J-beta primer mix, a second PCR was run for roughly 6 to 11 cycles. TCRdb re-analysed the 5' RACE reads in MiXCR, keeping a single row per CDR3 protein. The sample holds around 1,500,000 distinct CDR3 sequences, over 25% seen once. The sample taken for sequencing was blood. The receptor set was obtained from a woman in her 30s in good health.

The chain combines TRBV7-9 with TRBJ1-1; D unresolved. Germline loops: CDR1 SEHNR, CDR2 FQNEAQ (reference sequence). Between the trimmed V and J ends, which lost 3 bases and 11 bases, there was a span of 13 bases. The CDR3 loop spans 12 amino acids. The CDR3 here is CASSFPEGEAFF. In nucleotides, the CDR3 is TGTGCCAGCAGCTTCCCCGAGGGAGAGGCTTTCTTT.

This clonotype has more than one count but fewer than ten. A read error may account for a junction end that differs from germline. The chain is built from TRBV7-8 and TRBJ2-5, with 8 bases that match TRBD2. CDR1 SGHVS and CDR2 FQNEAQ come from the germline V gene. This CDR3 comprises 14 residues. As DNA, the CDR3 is TGTGCCATCAGCTTAGTAGCGGGACTAGAGACCCAGTACTTC. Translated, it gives CAISLVAGLETQYF.

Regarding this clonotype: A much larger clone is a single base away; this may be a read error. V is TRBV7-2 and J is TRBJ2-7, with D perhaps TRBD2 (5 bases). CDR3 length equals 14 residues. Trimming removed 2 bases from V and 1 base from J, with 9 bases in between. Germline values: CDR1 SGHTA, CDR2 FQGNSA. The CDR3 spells CTSSLTSGSYEQYF. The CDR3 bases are TGTACCAGCAGCTTAACTAGTGGGTCCTACGAGCAGTACTTC.

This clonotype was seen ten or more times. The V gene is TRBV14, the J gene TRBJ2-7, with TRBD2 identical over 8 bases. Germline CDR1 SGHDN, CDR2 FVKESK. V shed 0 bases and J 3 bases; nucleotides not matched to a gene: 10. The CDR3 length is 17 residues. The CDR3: CASSQDRGNGRDYEQYF. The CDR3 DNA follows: TGTGCCAGCAGCCAAGATCGTGGTAACGGGAGGGACTACGAGCAGTACTTC.

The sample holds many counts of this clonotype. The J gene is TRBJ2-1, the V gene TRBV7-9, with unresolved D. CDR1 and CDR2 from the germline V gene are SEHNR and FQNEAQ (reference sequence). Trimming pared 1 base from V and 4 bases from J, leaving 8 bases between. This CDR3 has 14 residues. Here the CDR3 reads CASSLEQKYNEQFF. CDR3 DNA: TGTGCCAGCAGCTTAGAACAGAAGTACAATGAGCAGTTCTTC.

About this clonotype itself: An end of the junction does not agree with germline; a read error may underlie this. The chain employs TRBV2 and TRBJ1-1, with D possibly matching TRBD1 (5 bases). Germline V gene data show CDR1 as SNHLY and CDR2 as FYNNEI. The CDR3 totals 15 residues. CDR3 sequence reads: CASSEDSGGDTEAFF. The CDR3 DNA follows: TGTGCCAGCAGTGAAGACAGCGGGGGTGACACTGAGGCTTTCTTT.